The T cell receptor (beta chain) under discussion was sequenced for a study of vaccination and CD4 T cells after COVID-19. Germline CDR1 and CDR2: MNHEY and SVGEGT. The V segment lost 6 bases and the J segment 4 bases; nucleotides outside the gene matches: 10. The CDR3 covers 15 residues. With the Oncomine TCR Beta short-read assay, DNA from cultured CD4+ T cells was sequenced. TCRdb passed the PCR reads through MiXCR, listing each CDR3 protein once. The sample gives some 12,000 distinct CDR3 sequences, over 40% of which show up once; over 20% is in the top ten. The treatment was: roughly 10-day PBMC culture with coronavirus spike peptide pools or control peptides (ViraFEST assay). A remark on this clonotype: Its antigen is currently unknown.

The chain recombines TRBV6-2 or TRBV6-3 with TRBJ1-2, with TRBD1 matching 8 bases. What was sequenced was CD4+ T cells from blood, cultured in vitro. The TCR was taken from a human donor who had recovered from COVID-19. The CDR3 DNA reads as TGTGCCAGCAGAGGCCGGGACAGGCCGCCCTATGGCTACACCTTC. Residues: CASRGRDRPPYGYTF.